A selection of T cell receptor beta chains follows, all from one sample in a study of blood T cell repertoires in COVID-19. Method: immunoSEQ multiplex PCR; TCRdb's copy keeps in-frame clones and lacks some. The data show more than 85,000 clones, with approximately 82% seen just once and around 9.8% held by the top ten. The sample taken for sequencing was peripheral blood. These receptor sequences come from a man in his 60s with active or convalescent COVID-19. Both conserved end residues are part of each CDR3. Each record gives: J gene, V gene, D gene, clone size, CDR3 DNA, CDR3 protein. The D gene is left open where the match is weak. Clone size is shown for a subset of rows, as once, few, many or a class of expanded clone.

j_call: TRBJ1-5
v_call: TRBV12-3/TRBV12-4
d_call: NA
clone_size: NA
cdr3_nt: TGTGCCAGCAGTTATGGCGGGAATCAGCCCCAGCATTTT
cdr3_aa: CASSYGGNQPQHF

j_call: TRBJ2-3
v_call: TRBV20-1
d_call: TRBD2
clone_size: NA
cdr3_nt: TGCAGTGCTTCGTCGGGTAGCGGGAAGTATTTT
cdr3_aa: CSASSGSGKYF

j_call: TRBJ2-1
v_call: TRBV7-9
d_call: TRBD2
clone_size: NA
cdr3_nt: TGTGCCAGCAGCTTGGGACTAGGGGGCTACAATGAGCAGTTCTTC
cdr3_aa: CASSLGLGGYNEQFF

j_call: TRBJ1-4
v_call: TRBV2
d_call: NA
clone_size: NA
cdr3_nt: TGTGCCAGCTCCAATCAAGGGGTTGAAAAACTGTTTTTT
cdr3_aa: CASSNQGVEKLFF

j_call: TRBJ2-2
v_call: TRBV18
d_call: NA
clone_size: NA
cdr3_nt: TGTGCCAGCTCACCCAACTTTGATACTAGACTCGGCGGGGAGCTGTTTTTT
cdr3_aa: CASSPNFDTRLGGELFF

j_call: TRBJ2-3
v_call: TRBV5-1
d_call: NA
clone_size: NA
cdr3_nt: TGCGCCAGCAGCTTGCCCCAACGGACAGATACGCAGTATTTT
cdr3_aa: CASSLPQRTDTQYF

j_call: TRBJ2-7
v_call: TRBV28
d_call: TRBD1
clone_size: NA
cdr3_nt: TGTGCCAGCAGTTGGGAGACAGGGGGCTCCTACGAGCAGTACTTC
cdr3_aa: CASSWETGGSYEQYF

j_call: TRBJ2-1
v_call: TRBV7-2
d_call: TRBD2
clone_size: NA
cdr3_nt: TGTGCCAGCAGCTCGTGGACTAGCTTATCAAATGAGCAGTTCTTC
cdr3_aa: CASSSWTSLSNEQFF

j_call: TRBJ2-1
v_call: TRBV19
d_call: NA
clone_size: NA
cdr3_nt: TGTGCCAGTAGTATAGATGGCGGGAATAAAGAGCAGTTCTTC
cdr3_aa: CASSIDGGNKEQFF

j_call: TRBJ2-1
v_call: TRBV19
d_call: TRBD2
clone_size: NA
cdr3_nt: TGTGCCAGTGCTACCGGGACTAGCGTTTACAATGAGCAGTTCTTC
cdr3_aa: CASATGTSVYNEQFF

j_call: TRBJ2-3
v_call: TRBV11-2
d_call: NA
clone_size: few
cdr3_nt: TGTGCCAGCAGCCACGGCCAGGGGTCAGATACGCAGTATTTT
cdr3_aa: CASSHGQGSDTQYF